This T cell receptor beta chain was recovered during a study of prognosis after radiotherapy for stage I lung cancer. Study information: Patient ages ran from roughly 53 to 90, with a median of 74.5 years, and the group had 13 men and 5 to 7 women. Concurrent therapy was given to no patient receiving stereotactic body radiotherapy.

With respect to this clonotype: Its antigen is currently unknown. With a far larger clone one base away, a read error is the likely cause.

The study amplified the TCR beta CDR3 region from genomic DNA. This amplification was carried out by two rounds of multiplex PCR. During first-round PCR, primers specific to each TRBV and TRBJ gene were used. Each CDR3 protein gets one entry after TCRdb re-called the multiplex PCR reads with MiXCR. The sample includes about 59,000 distinct CDR3 sequences, 26% seen only once; the top ten take 7.5%. Study-level results: Before stereotactic body radiation therapy the median unique TCR clone count was about 10,000, and afterwards it fell to about 6,900. Gene usage, both TRBV and TRBJ, reportedly differed between patients with metastases and patients without them.

Germline V lookup: CDR1 MRHNA, CDR2 SNTAGT. Losses at the gene ends were 7 bases for V and 2 bases for J; bases not matched to a gene: 5. The CDR3 runs 16 residues. The chain joins TRBV6-4 to TRBJ2-3; 14 positions match TRBD2. The receptor was isolated from a donor aged 50 or older with non-small cell lung cancer. The sample consisted of PBMCs, taken before or after stereotactic body radiation therapy (not recorded which). In DNA, the CDR3 is TGTGCCAGCATGCTGACTAGCGGGGGGGCCACAGATACGCAGTATTTT. Its translation: CASMLTSGGATDTQYF.